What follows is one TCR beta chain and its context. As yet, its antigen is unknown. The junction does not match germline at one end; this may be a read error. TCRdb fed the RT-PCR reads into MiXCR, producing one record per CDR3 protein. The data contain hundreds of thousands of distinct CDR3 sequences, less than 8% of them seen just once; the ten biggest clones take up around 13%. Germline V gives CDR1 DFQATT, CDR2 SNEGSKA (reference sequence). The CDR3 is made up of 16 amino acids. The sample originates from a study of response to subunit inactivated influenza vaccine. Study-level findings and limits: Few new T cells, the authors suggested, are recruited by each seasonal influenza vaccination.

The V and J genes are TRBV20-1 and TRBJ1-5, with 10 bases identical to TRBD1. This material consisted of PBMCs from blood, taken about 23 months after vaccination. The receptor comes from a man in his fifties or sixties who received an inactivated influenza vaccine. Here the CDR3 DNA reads TGCTGTGCTAGAGATCTTGGGACAGGGGAGAATCAGCCCCAGCATTTT. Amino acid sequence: CCARDLGTGENQPQHF.